These T cell receptor beta chains were read from a single sample in a study of blood T cell repertoires in COVID-19. Produced via immunoSEQ multiplex PCR; TCRdb's table is partial and in-frame only. The table lists fewer than 200,000 clones, approximately 79% of them singletons. The source material was PBMCs or T cells enriched from blood (not recorded which). Receptors were obtained from a man aged 45-60 years who had recovered from COVID-19. Each CDR3 is given with its conserved first and last residue. A D gene is named only where the DNA matches it firmly. Clone size is stated in some rows and not others, as once, few, many or a class when expanded.

D: TRBD2
size: .
J: TRBJ2-5
V: TRBV11-2
CDR3: CASSLGGLAGAQYF
DNA: TGTGCCAGCAGCTTAGGGGGGCTAGCGGGGGCCCAGTACTTC

D: TRBD1
size: .
J: TRBJ2-2
V: TRBV29-1
CDR3: CSVRSGGSNTGELFF
DNA: TGCAGCGTGAGGTCAGGGGGATCGAACACCGGGGAGCTGTTTTTT

D: .
size: .
J: TRBJ2-6
V: TRBV3-1/TRBV3-2
CDR3: CASSQGGSGANVLTF
DNA: TGTGCCAGCAGCCAAGGAGGCTCTGGGGCCAACGTCCTGACTTTC

D: .
size: .
J: TRBJ2-1
V: TRBV5-1
CDR3: CASSLARGPPSSYNEQFF
DNA: TGCGCCAGCAGCTTGGCGCGGGGGCCCCCCAGCTCCTACAATGAGCAGTTCTTC

D: .
size: once
J: TRBJ1-2
V: TRBV2
CDR3: CASSTAADYGYTF
DNA: TGTGCCAGCTCTACAGCCGCTGATTATGGCTACACCTTC

D: TRBD1
size: .
J: TRBJ1-3
V: TRBV7-9
CDR3: CASSPEGQAVSGNTIYF
DNA: TGTGCCAGCAGTCCCGAGGGACAGGCCGTCTCTGGAAACACCATATATTTT

D: TRBD2
size: few
J: TRBJ2-7
V: TRBV2
CDR3: CASGVGVAGGGVYEQYF
DNA: TGTGCCAGCGGCGTTGGGGTAGCGGGGGGAGGTGTCTACGAGCAGTACTTC

D: .
size: .
J: TRBJ2-5
V: TRBV6-5
CDR3: CASKGHLQETQYF
DNA: TGTGCCAGCAAGGGACACCTGCAAGAGACCCAGTACTTC

D: TRBD1
size: .
J: TRBJ1-2
V: TRBV9
CDR3: CASSPQEGAGYGYTF
DNA: TGTGCCAGCAGCCCCCAAGAGGGGGCAGGATATGGCTACACCTTC

D: TRBD1
size: .
J: TRBJ1-5
V: TRBV4-3
CDR3: CASSQDYTGDGQPQHF
DNA: TGCGCCAGCAGCCAAGATTACACAGGGGATGGTCAGCCCCAGCATTTT

D: TRBD2
size: .
J: TRBJ2-2
V: TRBV14
CDR3: CASSLTSGGLTGELFF
DNA: TGTGCCAGCAGCCTTACTAGCGGGGGATTAACCGGGGAGCTGTTTTTT

D: .
size: .
J: TRBJ1-2
V: TRBV7-9
CDR3: CASSLGVGDGYTF
DNA: TGTGCCAGCAGCTTAGGTGTAGGGGATGGCTACACCTTC

D: .
size: .
J: TRBJ1-5
V: TRBV19
CDR3: CASRRGAGNQPQHF
DNA: TGTGCCAGTAGACGGGGGGCGGGCAATCAGCCCCAGCATTTT